This entry features one T cell receptor (beta chain) sequence. Its antigen is still unknown. Through a sample-barcoded 5' primer and a J-beta primer mix, a second PCR was run for about 6 to 11 cycles. Through a template-switch adaptor with 12 random nucleotides, each cDNA molecule received a tag. Each single sample gave us at least 3 million CDR3-containing paired-end reads. MiXCR, run by TCRdb on the 5' RACE reads, gives a single entry per CDR3 protein. In the table there are some 940,000 distinct CDR3 sequences, 29% of which are singletons. This sample was taken from a study of blood T cells in healthy people across ages. Study-level points and caveats: A greater number of naive CD4+ cells and higher diversity distinguished long-lived donors from aged donors.

Caucasian individuals from Russia who were healthy and aged about 6 to 95 acted as donors. Germline loops: CDR1 SGHTA, CDR2 FQGNSA. With 1 base clipped from V and 5 bases from J, the junction kept 5 bases outside the gene matches. The CDR3 spans 16 residues. Another study also made use of these data, one on T cells of mothers and their children.

The sequence came from a middle-aged woman in good health. Sequenced input: blood. The V and J genes are TRBV7-2 and TRBJ2-1; 10 bases agree with TRBD2. The CDR3 region is CASSLGPSGGNNEQFF. CDR3 in DNA: TGTGCCAGCAGCTTAGGCCCTAGCGGGGGCAACAATGAGCAGTTCTTC.